This entry is about one T cell receptor beta chain. The antigen is unknown. The ends lost 6 bases at V and 5 bases at J; junction bases unmatched: 19. The CDR3 runs to 17 residues. Germline-derived CDR1 and CDR2 are SQVTM and ANQGSEA. These data belong to a study of post-analysis software for immune sequencing data. Study results and limitations: With TRBV5-6, TRBV5-1 and TRBV20-1 included, about five TRBV segments were more frequent in patients than in controls.

The TCR beta cDNA libraries contained unique molecular identifiers. MiXCR was run by TCRdb on the PCR reads, yielding one entry per CDR3 protein. The sample has 500,000 to 600,000 distinct CDR3 sequences; roughly two fifths are singletons. The sequenced material came from blood. This TCR derives from a girl aged 10 to 17 with multiple sclerosis. V and J are TRBV29-1 and TRBJ1-1; 9 nucleotides agree with TRBD1. The CDR3 DNA reads TGCAGCGTCGCCGGGGACAGGGCTCGGTTCGAAGGGACTGAAGCTTTCTTT. This encodes CSVAGDRARFEGTEAFF. Complete variable domain (other parts from reference TRBV29-1 and TRBJ1-1): SAVISQKPSRDICQRGTSLTIQCQVDSQVTMMFWYRQQPGQSLTLIATANQGSEATYESGFVIDKFPISRPNLTFSTLTVSNMSPEDSSIYLCSVAGDRARFEGTEAFFGQGTRLTVV.